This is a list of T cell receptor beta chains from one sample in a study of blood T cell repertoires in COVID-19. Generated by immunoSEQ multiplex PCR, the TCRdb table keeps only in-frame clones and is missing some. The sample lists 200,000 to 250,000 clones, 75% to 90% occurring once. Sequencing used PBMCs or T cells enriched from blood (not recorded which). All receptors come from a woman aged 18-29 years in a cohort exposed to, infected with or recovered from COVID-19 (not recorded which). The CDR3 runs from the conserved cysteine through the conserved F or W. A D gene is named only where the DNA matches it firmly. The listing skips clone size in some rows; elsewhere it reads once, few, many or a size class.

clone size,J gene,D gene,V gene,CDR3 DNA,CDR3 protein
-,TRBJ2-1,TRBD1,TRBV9,TGTGCCAGCAGCGTCGGACAGGGGGTGGATGAGCAGTTCTTC,CASSVGQGVDEQFF
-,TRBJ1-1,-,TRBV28,TGTGCCAGCAGTTTCTCGGGGGGAGGCACTGAAGCTTTCTTT,CASSFSGGGTEAFF
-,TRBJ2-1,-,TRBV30,TGTGCCTGGAGTGTTCTAGTAGGACTACGCAGCAATGAGCAGTTCTTC,CAWSVLVGLRSNEQFF
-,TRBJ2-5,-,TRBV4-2,TGTGCCAGCAGCCAAGACTTGACTCAACAAGAGACCCAGTACTTC,CASSQDLTQQETQYF
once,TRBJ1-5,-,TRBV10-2,TGCGCCAGCAGTGTAGGACAGCGAAGCAATCAGCCCCAGCATTTT,CASSVGQRSNQPQHF
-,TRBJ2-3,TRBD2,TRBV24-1,TGTGCCACCAGCGGGAGGGGTAGCACAGATACGCAGTATTTT,CATSGRGSTDTQYF
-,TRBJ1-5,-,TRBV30,TGTGCCTGGAGTGCCAGGCCTGGCAATCAGCCCCAGCATTTT,CAWSARPGNQPQHF
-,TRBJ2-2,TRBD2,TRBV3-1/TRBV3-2,TGTGCCAGCAGCCTCAGCGGGGGGAACACCGGGGAGCTGTTTTTT,CASSLSGGNTGELFF
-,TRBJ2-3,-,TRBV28,TGTGCCAGCAGTCCAAATTTGGCGCGGGGCACAGATACGCAGTATTTT,CASSPNLARGTDTQYF
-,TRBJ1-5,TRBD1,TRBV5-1,TGCGCCAGCAGCTTACAGGGGAATCGCAATCAGCCCCAGCATTTT,CASSLQGNRNQPQHF
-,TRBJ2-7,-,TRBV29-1,TGCAGCGCTGGACAATTATTCGAGCAGTACTTC,CSAGQLFEQYF
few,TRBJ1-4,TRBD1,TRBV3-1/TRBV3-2,TGTGCCAGCAGCCCCACCGGGACAGGGGAAAAACTGTTTTTT,CASSPTGTGEKLFF
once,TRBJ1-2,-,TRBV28,TGTGCCAGCAGTTTAAGGGGGACCTACAGCAACTTC,CASSLRGTYSNF
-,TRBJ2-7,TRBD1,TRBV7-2,TGTGCCAGCAGCTTATGGGGACAGGGGAGCTCCTACGAGCAGTACTTC,CASSLWGQGSSYEQYF
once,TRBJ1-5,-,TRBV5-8,TGTGCCAGCAGCTCGGGTCTGAATAGCAATCAGCCCCAGCATTTT,CASSSGLNSNQPQHF
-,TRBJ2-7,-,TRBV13,TGTGCCAGCAGCCCTGTCGGCTACGAGCAGTACTTC,CASSPVGYEQYF
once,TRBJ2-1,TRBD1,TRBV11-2,TGTGCCAGCAGCTTAGCATATGGACAGGGGAACAATGAGCAGTTCTTC,CASSLAYGQGNNEQFF
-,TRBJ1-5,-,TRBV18,TGTGCCAGCTCACGACAGTTCAATCAGCCCCAGCATTTT,CASSRQFNQPQHF
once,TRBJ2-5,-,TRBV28,TGTGCCAGCAGTCCTCACCCCGGGACAACTGAAGAGACCCAGTACTTC,CASSPHPGTTEETQYF
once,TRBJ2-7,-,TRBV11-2,TGTGCCAGCAGCTTACCTACCTACGAGCAGTACTTC,CASSLPTYEQYF
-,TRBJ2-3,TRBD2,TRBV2,TGTGCCAGCAGCGGGCTCACTAGCGGGGGGGGCACAGATACGCAGTATTTT,CASSGLTSGGGTDTQYF
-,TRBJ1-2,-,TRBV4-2,TGTGCCAGCAGCCAAGGAAATTCGGGGGGTGGCTACACCTTC,CASSQGNSGGGYTF
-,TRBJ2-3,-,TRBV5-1,TGCGCCAGCACCGTCGGGGATACGCAGTATTTT,CASTVGDTQYF
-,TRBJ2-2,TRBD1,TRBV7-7,TGTGCCAGCAGCCGACAGGGGTCGAACACCGGGGAGCTGTTTTTT,CASSRQGSNTGELFF
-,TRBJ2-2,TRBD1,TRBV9,TGTGCCAGCAGCGTAGGGGCGGGACAGGAGACCGGGGAGCTGTTTTTT,CASSVGAGQETGELFF
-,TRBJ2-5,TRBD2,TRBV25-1,TGTGCCAGCAGTGAACAAACTAGCGGGGAAGAGACCCAGTACTTC,CASSEQTSGEETQYF
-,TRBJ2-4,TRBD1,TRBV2,TGTGCCAGCAGCCAAAGAGGACAGGGGGCGTCGGGGAACATTCAGTACTTC,CASSQRGQGASGNIQYF
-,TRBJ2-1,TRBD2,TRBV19,TGTGCCAGTAGTGCAAGCGGGAGTAAATATGAGCAGTTCTTC,CASSASGSKYEQFF
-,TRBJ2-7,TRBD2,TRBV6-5,TGTGCCAGCAGTTACTCGGGGACTACCAGCTACGAGCAGTACTTC,CASSYSGTTSYEQYF
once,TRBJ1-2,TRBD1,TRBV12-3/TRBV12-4,TGTGCCAGCAGTTTGGAAGACAGGGCTGGCTACACCTTC,CASSLEDRAGYTF
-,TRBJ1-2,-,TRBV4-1,TGCGCCAGCAGCCCTCTCCTCGGAGAGAACAACTATGGCTACACCTTC,CASSPLLGENNYGYTF
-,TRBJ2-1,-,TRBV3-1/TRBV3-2,TGTGCCAGCAGCATCTGGAACTCAGCGACCTCCTACAATGAGCAGTTCTTC,CASSIWNSATSYNEQFF
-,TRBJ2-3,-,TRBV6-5,TGTGCCGTCGGCGGTCGTACGCAGTATTTT,CAVGGRTQYF
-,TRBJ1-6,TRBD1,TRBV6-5,TGTGCCAGCAAGGGTTGGCAGGGGGTATCACCCCTCCACTTT,CASKGWQGVSPLHF
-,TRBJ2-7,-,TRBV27,TGTGCCAGCAGTGAACAAGGGGCCGTCTACGAGCAGTACTTC,CASSEQGAVYEQYF
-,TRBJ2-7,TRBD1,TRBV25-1,TGTGCCAGCAGTCCCGGGACAGGGTTCGAGCAGTACTTC,CASSPGTGFEQYF
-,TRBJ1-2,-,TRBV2,TGTGCCAGCAGTTCAGGGGTCTGGGGCTACACCTTC,CASSSGVWGYTF
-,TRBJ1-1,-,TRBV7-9,TGTGCCAGCAGCTATACAGGGCTGGGAAATTTCTTT,CASSYTGLGNFF
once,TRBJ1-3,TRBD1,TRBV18,TGTGCCAGCTCATCGCCGGGACAGGGTATCGGAAACACCATATATTTT,CASSSPGQGIGNTIYF
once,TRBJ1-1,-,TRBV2,TGTGCCAGCACCGTTAGGAACACTGAAGCTTTCTTT,CASTVRNTEAFF
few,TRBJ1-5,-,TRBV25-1,TGTGCCAGCAGTGAATCTGAGGGTCAGGCGGAAACGCCCCAGCATTTT,CASSESEGQAETPQHF
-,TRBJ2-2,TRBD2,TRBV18,TGTGCCAGCTCACCGGATAGCGGGCCGAACACCGGGGAGCTGTTTTTT,CASSPDSGPNTGELFF
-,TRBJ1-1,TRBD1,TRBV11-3,TGTGCCAGCAGTCCTTTGGGACAGGGAAACACTGAAGCTTTCTTT,CASSPLGQGNTEAFF
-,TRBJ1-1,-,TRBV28,TGTGCCAGCAGGCCCCTCCACAGTGAAGCTTTCTTT,CASRPLHSEAFF
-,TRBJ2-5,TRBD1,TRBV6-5,TGTGCCAGTGGGACAGGGCAAGAGACCCAGTACTTC,CASGTGQETQYF
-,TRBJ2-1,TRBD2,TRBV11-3,TGTGCCAGCAGCTCCCCAGCGGGAGGTTACAATGAGCAGTTCTTC,CASSSPAGGYNEQFF
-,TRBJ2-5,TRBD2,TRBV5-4,TGTGCCAGCAGCTTGGGGGGGTCTAGCGGGGAGACCCAGTACTTC,CASSLGGSSGETQYF
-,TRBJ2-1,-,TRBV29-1,TGCAGCGTTCTAGCACTCAATGAGCAGTTCTTC,CSVLALNEQFF
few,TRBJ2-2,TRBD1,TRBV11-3,TGTGCCAGCAGCCCGGGACAGGGAGGAAACACCGGGGAGCTGTTTTTT,CASSPGQGGNTGELFF
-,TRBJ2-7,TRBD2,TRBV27,TGTGCCAGCAGTTGGGCCGGGGCGGGAGGGAGCTCCTACGAGCAGTACTTC,CASSWAGAGGSSYEQYF
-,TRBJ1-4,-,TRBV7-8,TGTGCCAGCAGCTCCGGCTGGGGCAGCGAAGAAAAACTGTTTTTT,CASSSGWGSEEKLFF
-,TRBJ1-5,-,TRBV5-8,TGTGCCAGCAGGCCAGCGTCCAGGGGAAGCAATCAGCCCCAGCATTTT,CASRPASRGSNQPQHF
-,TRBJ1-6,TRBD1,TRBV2,TGTGCCAGCAGACCCGGGACAGGGAATTCACCCCTCCACTTT,CASRPGTGNSPLHF
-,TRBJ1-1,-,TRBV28,TGTGCCAGCAGTTTATACAGGTTGAACACTGAAGCTTTCTTT,CASSLYRLNTEAFF
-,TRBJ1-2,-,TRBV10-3,TGTGCCATCGGAATGGACAGCCGATCTAACTATGGCTACACCTTC,CAIGMDSRSNYGYTF
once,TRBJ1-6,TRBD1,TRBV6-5,TGTGCCAGCGGGGGACAGGGGCATTCACCCCTCCACTTT,CASGGQGHSPLHF
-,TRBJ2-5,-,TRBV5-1,TGCGCCAGCAGCTTGGTTCCTAGCACGGAGACCCAGTACTTC,CASSLVPSTETQYF
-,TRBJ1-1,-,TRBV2,TGTGCCAGCAGTGAAACAGCCACTGAAGCTTTCTTT,CASSETATEAFF
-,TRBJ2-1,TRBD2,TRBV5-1,TGCGCCAGCCAACGTTCTAGCGGGAAGAGGAGCTCCTACAATGAGCAGTTCTTC,CASQRSSGKRSSYNEQFF